The 5 T cell receptor beta chains below all came from one sample that was sequenced in a study of blood T cell repertoires in COVID-19. Using immunoSEQ multiplex PCR, the repertoire was profiled, and TCRdb retains in-frame clones only, with some absent. The sample includes some 53,000 clones, 65% to 90% of them seen just once. The material sequenced was peripheral blood. These receptors originate from a man aged 65 to 85 with acute or convalescent COVID-19.

The rearrangement joins TRBV11-3 to TRBJ2-2; 8 positions match TRBD2. The CDR3 loop spans 15 amino acids. In germline, CDR1 is SGHNT, CDR2 YENEEA. V dropped 5 bases and J dropped 5; count of bases not matched to a gene: 7. The CDR3 loop is CASSQRGGRTGELFF. Here the CDR3 DNA reads TGTGCCAGCAGCCAACGCGGGGGGCGGACCGGGGAGCTGTTTTTT.

The chain employs TRBV13 and TRBJ1-5; TRBD1 might be the D (6 bases). Trimming took off 2 bases at V and 7 bases at J, with 18 bases between the two ends. The CDR3 length is 16 residues. Germline V gene lookup returns CDR1 PRHDT and CDR2 FYEKMQ (reference sequence). The CDR3 is CASSLSLNRVSQPQHF. CDR3 nucleotide sequence: TGTGCCAGCAGCTTATCGTTGAACAGGGTGAGCCAGCCCCAGCATTTT.

The rearrangement uses TRBV7-9 and TRBJ2-1, with 10 positions matching TRBD2. The length of the CDR3 is 18 residues. CDR1 SEHNR and CDR2 FQNEAQ come from the germline V gene (reference sequence). With V trimmed by 4 bases and J by 12 bases, 21 bases remained unmatched. CDR3 sequence reads: CASSSSGSQGWSYKRQFF. The CDR3 region has the DNA TGTGCCAGCAGCTCTAGCGGGAGTCAAGGTTGGTCCTACAAGAGGCAGTTCTTC.

The chain is built from TRBV18 and TRBJ2-7; D gene uncertain. The CDR3 runs to 16 residues. Germline V gene data show CDR1 as KGHSH and CDR2 as LQKENI. V was cut by 6 bases and J by 0 bases, with 18 bases left in between. The DNA of the CDR3 is TGTGCCAGCTCTCTGAGCGCCATAAAGAGCTCCTACGAGCAGTACTTC. Encoded protein: CASSLSAIKSSYEQYF.

This clone was counted once. V and J are TRBV11-1 and TRBJ1-2, with D perhaps TRBD1 (5 bases). The germline gives CDR1 SGHAT, CDR2 FQDESV (reference sequence). Trimming removed 6 bases at V and 2 bases at J, with 10 bases between. CDR3 size: 13 residues. Here the CDR3 DNA reads TGTGCCAGCAGTCGAGACAGCAACTATGGCTACACCTTC. Its protein product is CASSRDSNYGYTF.